This T cell receptor beta chain originates from a study of cytomegalovirus exposure and HLA in healthy donors. The PCR ran on 60 Vbeta and 13 Jbeta primers. TCRdb keeps only in-frame clones here, not all; method: immunoSEQ multiplex PCR. The sample carries around 140,000 clones, 60% to 80% recorded once. The CDR3 sequence is 13 residues long. The V end was cut by 1 base, the J end by 4 bases, with 5 bases between. Germline V lookup: CDR1 MNHNS, CDR2 SASEGT. This chain uses TRBV6-1 with TRBJ2-1; D not resolved. This clonotype originated in a female donor in good health and CMV-seronegative. Sequenced: PBMCs. The CDR3 region has the DNA TGTGCCAGCAGTGAAGACGGGTACAATGAGCAGTTCTTC. Protein product: CASSEDGYNEQFF.